This passage covers 32 T cell receptor beta chains from one sample sequenced in a study of T cells of healthy individuals. TCRdb re-called the 5' RACE reads through MiXCR, storing one row per CDR3 protein. Among approximately 58,000 distinct CDR3 sequences listed, roughly 14% were seen once. Every receptor here comes from a human donor in good health.

This clonotype was found many times. This chain uses TRBV7-2 with TRBJ2-3, with 9 bases that match TRBD2. The J segment lost 10 bases and the V segment lost 4 bases, leaving 9 bases of the junction unmatched. Germline V gene lookup returns CDR1 SGHTA and CDR2 FQGNSA. The CDR3 has 14 amino acids. In DNA form, the CDR3 reads TGTGCCAGCAGCTCTTTGGGGGCTAGCGGGGCGCAGTATTTT. Translation: CASSSLGASGAQYF.

Written as DNA, the CDR3 is TGCGCCAGCAGCCAAGTCGCAGGGAGCGTTAGCTATGGCTACACCTTC. Protein: CASSQVAGSVSYGYTF. The chain joins TRBV4-3 to TRBJ1-2, with TRBD1 as a possible D gene (5 bases). This CDR3 is 16 amino acids long. Per the germline V gene, CDR1 is LGHNA and CDR2 is YSLEER. The germline V and J ends were trimmed by 1 base and 4 bases, with 16 bases remaining between them.

As for this clonotype: With a much larger clone just one base away, this may be a read error. The chain joins TRBV4-2 to TRBJ1-1; D is ambiguous. CDR3 size: 14 residues. CDR1 is LGHNA and CDR2 is YNFKEQ in the germline V gene. The DNA of the CDR3 is TGTGCCAGCAGCCAAGATCAGCTGAACACTGAAACTTTCTTT. It yields the protein CASSQDQLNTETFF.

This clonotype was seen at least ten times. This rearrangement joins TRBV18 to TRBJ2-5; possible D gene TRBD1, 6 bases. V lost 3 bases to trimming and J lost 2 bases, with 13 bases between them. This CDR3 has 15 amino acids. CDR1 and CDR2 (germline): KGHSH, LQKENI. CDR3 sequence: CASSPQARGQETQYF. CDR3 DNA sequence: TGTGCCAGCTCACCCCAGGCCAGGGGACAAGAGACCCAGTACTTC.

The chain has TRBV5-5 and TRBJ1-1; D uncertain. V shed 0 bases and J shed 2 bases, with 8 bases lying between them. CDR1 is SGHKS, CDR2 YYEKEE, per germline (reference sequence). The CDR3 totals 14 residues. CDR3 residues: CASSLGKANTEAFF. In DNA form, the CDR3 reads TGTGCCAGCAGCTTGGGTAAAGCCAACACTGAAGCTTTCTTT.

There are a few counts of this clonotype. One junction end does not reproduce the germline sequence, and a read error may be involved. This chain links TRBV6-5 with TRBJ2-7, with 8 bases fitting TRBD1. The CDR3 runs to 13 residues. Germline CDR1 reads MNHEY; CDR2 reads SVGAGI. The CDR3 here is CASSYARQGSLDF. CDR3 nucleotides: TGTGCCAGCAGTTACGCCCGACAGGGGAGCTTGGACTTC.

This clonotype was found many times. V gene TRBV29-1 combines with J gene TRBJ2-3, with D perhaps TRBD1 (6 bases). The germline V gene has CDR1 SQVTM and CDR2 ANQGSEA. Trimming removed 6 bases from V and 0 bases from J, with 16 bases in between. The CDR3 length is 15 residues. CDR3 residues: CSVTQGSTSTDTQYF. The CDR3 region has the DNA TGCAGCGTCACGCAGGGGTCGACTAGCACAGATACGCAGTATTTT.

V is TRBV5-1 and J is TRBJ2-7, with 10 bases matching TRBD2. CDR3 size: 15 residues. Germline-derived CDR1 and CDR2 are SGHRS and YFSETQ. The trim removed 4 bases at V and 4 bases at J, leaving 8 bases unmatched. This CDR3 is CASSRTGTSVYEQYF. CDR3 nucleotide sequence: TGCGCCAGCAGCCGGACGGGGACTAGCGTTTACGAGCAGTACTTC.

This clonotype occurred many times. The chain has TRBV24-1 and TRBJ2-3; tentatively, D is TRBD1 (5 bases). The V end lost 9 bases, the J end lost 0 bases, and 12 bases lay between the germline ends. The CDR3 sequence is 14 residues long. Germline V gives CDR1 KGHDR, CDR2 SFDVKD. The CDR3 bases are TGTGCCACCGAGGACACCGCTAGCACAGATACGCAGTATTTT. Translating gives CATEDTASTDTQYF.

This clonotype was seen ten or more times. For the CDR3, the DNA is TGTGCCAGCAGGATACAGGGGATCGGATATGGCTACACCTTC. Its protein product is CASRIQGIGYGYTF. The rearrangement joins TRBV28 to TRBJ1-2; 7 nucleotides align to TRBD1. The CDR3 sequence is 14 residues long. The germline CDR1 and CDR2 sequences are MDHEN and SYDVKM. V lost 6 bases, J lost 5 bases, and 9 bases stayed unmatched.

This clonotype came up a few times. V is TRBV4-3 and J is TRBJ2-3; 7 bases match TRBD1. The CDR3 runs 15 residues. The V gene's germline CDR1 is LGHNA and CDR2 YSLEER. V trimming: 0 bases; J trimming: 2 bases; junction bases outside the gene matches: 2. CDR3 loop: CASSQDGTATDTQYF. CDR3 DNA sequence: TGCGCCAGCAGCCAAGATGGGACAGCCACAGATACGCAGTATTTT.

This clonotype was seen ten or more times. The chain is built from TRBV4-1 and TRBJ2-7; unclear D gene. Trimming took off 1 base at V and 4 bases at J, with 11 bases between the two ends. Germline lookup yields CDR1 MGHRA and CDR2 YSYEKL. The CDR3 runs 14 residues. CDR3 bases: TGCGCCAGCAGCCAAGTGAGAAGACCTTACGAGCAGTACTTC. This gives the protein CASSQVRRPYEQYF.

This clonotype was seen a few times. The gene calls are TRBV20-1 and TRBJ2-1, with D perhaps matching TRBD2 (6 bases). The germline CDR1 and CDR2 sequences are DFQATT and SNEGSKA (reference sequence). Trimming shortened V by 3 bases and J by 12 bases, and 15 bases separated the two germline ends. The CDR3 extends over 12 amino acids. The CDR3 spells CSASSSGLRQFF. CDR3 coding DNA: TGCAGTGCTAGTTCGTCGGGACTCAGGCAGTTCTTC.

This clonotype was seen at least ten times. The V gene is TRBV20-1, the J gene TRBJ1-1; TRBD1 agrees at 11 bases. From germline, CDR1 is DFQATT and CDR2 SNEGSKA (reference sequence). V lost 3 bases to trimming and J lost 8 bases; unmatched junction nucleotides: 8. The CDR3 covers 14 residues. The CDR3 here is CSARDRGQGSEAFF. The CDR3 DNA follows: TGCAGTGCTAGGGACAGGGGGCAGGGATCGGAAGCTTTCTTT.

This clonotype was picked up a small number of times. This rearrangement joins TRBV12-3 or TRBV12-4 to TRBJ2-5; D is perhaps TRBD1 (5 bases). V dropped 3 bases and J dropped 5 bases, with 13 bases sitting between them. The CDR3 spans 14 residues. The DNA of the CDR3 is TGTGCCAGCAGTTTGGTGGGGCCCCGGGAGACCCAGTACTTC. This gives the protein CASSLVGPRETQYF.

This clonotype has ten or more counts. The genes are TRBV4-1 and TRBJ2-7; possibly TRBD2 for D (6 bases). V dropped 4 bases and J dropped 9 bases, with 13 bases sitting between them. The CDR3 has 12 residues. Germline-derived CDR1 and CDR2 are MGHRA and YSYEKL. In nucleotides, the CDR3 is TGCGCCAGCAGCCTACCGGGGGTGGGGCAGTACTTC. Translated, it gives CASSLPGVGQYF.

A few counts support this clonotype. This chain joins TRBV6-4 and TRBJ2-1; possibly TRBD1 for D (5 bases). Germline V gives CDR1 MRHNA, CDR2 SNTAGT. Between the trimmed V and J ends, which lost 6 bases and 10 bases, there was a span of 16 bases. The CDR3 is 13 residues long. The CDR3 protein is CASSQRAQVEQFF. In nucleotides, the CDR3 is TGTGCCAGCAGCCAACGGGCACAGGTGGAGCAGTTCTTC.

This clonotype was counted at least ten times. The chain is built from TRBV20-1 and TRBJ2-1, with no clear D. CDR1 DFQATT and CDR2 SNEGSKA come from the germline V gene (reference sequence). The CDR3 length is 16 residues. V lost 0 bases and J 0 bases, leaving 12 bases between the germline ends. CDR3 amino acids: CSARDSKVGSYNEQFF. The CDR3 coding sequence is TGCAGTGCTAGAGATAGTAAGGTGGGCTCCTACAATGAGCAGTTCTTC.

This chain joins TRBV24-1 and TRBJ2-5, with 8 bases aligning to TRBD2. The CDR3 sequence is 16 residues long. Germline assignment: CDR1 KGHDR and CDR2 SFDVKD. V shed 0 bases, J shed 3 bases, and the junction held 5 bases outside the gene matches. The CDR3, as DNA: TGTGCCACCAGTGATTTGCTAGCGGGTACTGAAGAGACCCAGTACTTC. Translated, it gives CATSDLLAGTEETQYF.

The J gene is TRBJ2-3, the V gene TRBV7-3, with D perhaps matching TRBD1 (5 bases). The CDR3 sequence is 14 residues long. Germline V gene sequence: CDR1 SGHTA, CDR2 FQGTGA. With 3 bases removed from V and 6 bases from J, the gap between germline ends came to 13 bases. The CDR3, as DNA: TGTGCCAGCAGCTTGCTGGGGCTTTCCGATACGCAGTATTTT. This translates into CASSLLGLSDTQYF. Variable domain in full (rest from reference TRBV7-3 and TRBJ2-3): GAGVSQTPSNKVTEKGKYVELRCDPISGHTALYWYRQSLGQGPEFLIYFQGTGAADDSGLPNDRFFAVRPEGSVSTLKIQRTERGDSAVYLCASSLLGLSDTQYFGPGTRLTVL.

This clonotype came up many times. This rearrangement joins TRBV20-1 to TRBJ1-1; D is uncertain. The CDR3 is 13 amino acids. The V and J ends lost 3 bases and 1 base respectively, with 9 bases between them. CDR1 and CDR2 from the germline V gene are DFQATT and SNEGSKA (reference sequence). In nucleotides, the CDR3 is TGCAGTGCTAGGGACTCGAAGAACACTGAAGCTTTCTTT. Translated: CSARDSKNTEAFF.

This clonotype was detected a few times. The rearrangement joins TRBV6-2 or TRBV6-3 to TRBJ1-2; TRBD1 matches at 7 bases. The CDR3 totals 15 residues. The V segment lost 4 bases and the J segment 0 bases; nucleotides outside the gene matches: 5. Per germline, CDR1 MNHEY and CDR2 SVGEGT. CDR3 amino acids: CASSFAGTANYGYTF. In DNA, the CDR3 is TGTGCCAGCAGTTTCGCGGGGACAGCTAACTATGGCTACACCTTC.

This chain uses TRBV7-2 with TRBJ2-1; D may correspond to TRBD1 or TRBD2 (6 bases each). Germline V gene sequence: CDR1 SGHTA, CDR2 FQGNSA. The CDR3 consists of 20 residues. The V and J ends lost 6 bases and 4 bases respectively, with 31 bases between them. The chain's CDR3 is CASRLRTRRGQRGLYNEQFF. The CDR3 nucleotides read TGTGCCAGCAGGTTACGTACCCGACGGGGACAACGGGGGTTATACAATGAGCAGTTCTTC.

Ten or more counts support this clonotype. CDR3 protein: CSPLSATTDTQYF. The DNA for the CDR3 is TGCAGCCCCCTTTCGGCGACCACAGATACGCAGTATTTT. The rearrangement links TRBV29-1 to TRBJ2-3; D ambiguous. Trimming took off 8 bases at V and 2 bases at J, with 14 bases between the two ends. This CDR3 contains 13 residues. CDR1 SQVTM and CDR2 ANQGSEA come from the germline V gene.

The chain recombines TRBV20-1 with TRBJ2-7; a possible D gene is TRBD1 (5 bases). Between the trimmed V and J ends, which lost 6 bases and 5 bases, there was a span of 23 bases. This CDR3 has 15 amino acids. CDR1 and CDR2 (germline): DFQATT, SNEGSKA (reference sequence). The CDR3, as DNA: TGCAGTGCCACGTCTAGGGGCAGGGTAAGGAACGAGCAGTACTTC. It is translated as CSATSRGRVRNEQYF.

This clonotype was seen only a few times. The chain recombines TRBV20-1 with TRBJ2-6; TRBD1 might be the D (5 bases). The germline V gene has CDR1 DFQATT and CDR2 SNEGSKA (reference sequence). CDR3 length: 18 residues. V dropped 1 base and J dropped 2 bases, with 18 bases sitting between them. The CDR3 DNA reads as TGCAGTGCTAGAGGGGCAGGGCGCCAATCCCCTGGGGCCAACGTCCTGACTTTC. This encodes CSARGAGRQSPGANVLTF.

The rearrangement uses TRBV7-2 and TRBJ1-3; D may be TRBD1 (6 bases). The CDR3 has 14 residues. Germline CDR1 SGHTA, CDR2 FQGNSA. Deletions cut 1 base from V and 3 bases from J, with 7 bases between. The CDR3 DNA follows: TGTGCCAGCAGCTTAGAGGGGGTTGGAAACACCATATATTTT. This sequence encodes CASSLEGVGNTIYF.

This clonotype has ten or more counts. The genes are TRBV29-1 and TRBJ2-1; 10 nucleotides line up with TRBD2. Germline loops: CDR1 SQVTM, CDR2 ANQGSEA. The CDR3 spans 15 residues. Trimming removed 6 bases from V and 2 bases from J; junction bases left unmatched: 7. The CDR3 coding sequence is TGCAGCGTCCCCACTAGCGGGGTCCCCTACAATGAGCAGTTCTTC. It encodes CSVPTSGVPYNEQFF.

This clonotype came up a few times. The rearrangement uses TRBV19 and TRBJ2-2; TRBD2 matches at 14 bases. Trimming removed 3 bases from V and 5 bases from J; junction bases left unmatched: 8. The V gene's germline CDR1 is LNHDA and CDR2 SQIVND (reference sequence). The CDR3 consists of 18 residues. CDR3: CASSMGLAGAWGTGELFF. The CDR3 DNA is TGTGCCAGTAGTATGGGACTAGCGGGAGCATGGGGGACCGGGGAGCTGTTTTTT.

CDR3 DNA: TGTGCCAGCAGCGTAGGATCCCGGGGGGCGGAAGGAGGCTACACCTTC. Translating it yields CASSVGSRGAEGGYTF. J is TRBJ1-2 and V is TRBV9, with D maybe TRBD1 (6 bases). From germline, CDR1 is SGDLS and CDR2 YYNGEE. The V gene lost 0 bases and the J gene lost 8 bases, with 20 bases spanning the gap. This CDR3 spans 16 amino acids.

This sequence joins TRBV7-2 and TRBJ2-3; TRBD1 matches at 10 bases. V trimming: 6 bases; J trimming: 6 bases; junction bases outside the gene matches: 9. The CDR3 is 15 residues long. The germline V gene has CDR1 SGHTA and CDR2 FQGNSA. Written as DNA, the CDR3 is TGTGCCAGCAGTGAGAGACAGGGGGCAGGTGATACGCAGTATTTT. Amino acid sequence: CASSERQGAGDTQYF.

This clonotype was picked up many times. The J gene is TRBJ1-1, the V gene TRBV10-1, with D perhaps TRBD1 (6 bases). Deletions cut 2 bases from V and 3 bases from J, with 16 bases between. The CDR3 extends over 16 amino acids. The V gene's germline CDR1 is WNHNN and CDR2 SYGVQD (reference sequence). The CDR3 reads CASSEEAGAWDTEAFF. Here the CDR3 DNA reads TGCGCCAGCAGTGAGGAGGCAGGGGCCTGGGACACTGAAGCTTTCTTT.